This T cell receptor (beta chain) was identified during a study of T cells in Graves' hyperthyroidism and ophthalmopathy. Study observations and caveats: With a median lead of roughly 6.8 months before onset, the model predicted ophthalmopathy.

J gave up 5 bases and V 10 bases, and 11 bases lay outside the gene matches. The CDR3 is made up of 14 amino acids. CDR1 and CDR2 from the germline V gene are ENHRY and SYGVKD. Stability of Graves' hyperthyroidism was defined as absent ophthalmopathy progression within 18 months. These patients, aged 18 to 65, had recently diagnosed hyperthyroidism lasting under 2 months. RNA transcripts yielded amplified TCR beta CDR3 regions. During a first-round RT-PCR of the TCR CDR3, the HTBI primer set was used. TCRdb re-called the multiplex PCR reads through MiXCR, storing one row per CDR3 protein. The sample has under 550,000 distinct CDR3 sequences, approximately 15% seen once; the top ten hold approximately 5.8%. This clonotype was observed at least ten times. Its antigen is unknown.

The receptor's source is a woman between 18 and 30 years old with Graves' hyperthyroidism. This rearrangement joins TRBV10-3 to TRBJ2-1; 7 nucleotides match TRBD2. Sequences were obtained from blood. The CDR3 DNA sequence: TGTGCCACACAACTACTAGCGCCAAACAATGAGCAGTTCTTC. Encoded protein: CATQLLAPNNEQFF.